This T cell receptor (beta chain) was recorded in a study of blood T cell repertoires in COVID-19. Study context: Italy, Spain and the United States were the sources of the convalescent and acute COVID-19 samples.

Repertoires were generated with immunoSEQ multiplex PCR, while TCRdb's copy carries only in-frame clones and drops some. The repertoire holds about 380,000 clones, with 85% as singletons. Material for sequencing was peripheral blood. The receptor was isolated from a woman aged 18 to 35 with acute or convalescent COVID-19.

The DNA for the CDR3 is TGTGCCAGTCCATGGCGTACAGGGTACGGCGAGCAGTACTTC. Translated, it gives CASPWRTGYGEQYF. The rearrangement links TRBV6-4 to TRBJ2-7; possibly TRBD1 for D (6 bases). V was pared by 9 bases and J by 6 bases, with 21 bases between. The germline gives CDR1 MRHNA, CDR2 SNTAGT. The CDR3 sequence is 14 residues long.